This TCR beta chain was sequenced in a study of T cells in Graves' hyperthyroidism and ophthalmopathy. This clonotype was observed many times. Amplified TCR beta CDR3 regions came from RNA transcripts. The TCR CDR3 was amplified in a first-round RT-PCR using the HTBI primer set. TCRdb re-analysed the multiplex PCR reads in MiXCR, keeping a single row per CDR3 protein. The sample gives about 610,000 distinct CDR3 sequences, approximately 44% of which show up once; about 7.8% is in the top ten. The CDR3 is made up of 16 amino acids. Germline values: CDR1 SGHVS, CDR2 FQNEAQ. V lost 3 bases and J lost 0, with 14 bases in between.

The clonotype comes from a woman aged 18-30 years with Graves' hyperthyroidism. What was sequenced was peripheral blood or thyroid tissue (not recorded which). The chain employs TRBV7-8 and TRBJ1-1; perhaps TRBD1 as D (5 bases). CDR3 DNA sequence: TGTGCCAGCAGCTTGGGACCTGAGAGCATGAACACTGAAGCTTTCTTT. Protein sequence: CASSLGPESMNTEAFF. The full variable domain, rest sourced from reference TRBV7-8 and TRBJ1-1, is GAGVSQSPRYKVAKRGQDVALRCDPISGHVSLFWYQQALGQGPEFLTYFQNEAQLDKSGLPSDRFFAERPEGSVSTLKIQRTQQEDSAVYLCASSLGPESMNTEAFFGQGTRLTVV.